This TCR beta chain was profiled in a study of cytomegalovirus exposure and HLA in healthy donors. Background on the study: Approximately 200 million T cells yielded more than 90 million unique TCR beta sequences in earlier analysis. The study's findings and limits: Presence/absence analysis assumed near-uniform sequencing depth across donors.

In regard to this clone: The antigen is not known.

CDR1 and CDR2 (germline): SEHNR, FQNEAQ (reference sequence). This CDR3 has 15 residues. V was clipped by 3 bases and J by 7 bases; unmatched bases: 12. The study ran its PCR with 60 Vbeta and 13 Jbeta primers. The authors' processing: Approximately 72 million unique TCR beta chains, roughly 11 million of them shared, were counted by a later analysis. Some clones are missing from TCRdb's copy, which holds only in-frame ones; the method was immunoSEQ multiplex PCR. The D gene and trimming were derived from the DNA, and the V and J assignments and clone size from that table. The sample consists of some 170,000 clones, 80% to 90% of them appearing once.

The sequenced sample was PBMCs. The TCR originated in a woman aged 45-59 years in good health and CMV-seronegative. The rearrangement uses TRBV7-9 and TRBJ2-7; 7 nucleotides agree with TRBD2. The CDR3 nucleotides are TGTGCCAGCAGCTTCCAGGACTCTGGACTAGGGGAGCAGTACTTC. Its translation: CASSFQDSGLGEQYF.